Following are 26 T cell receptor beta chains from one sample sequenced in a study of T-cell reconstitution after alpha-beta-depleted transplantation in children. The TCRbeta library incorporated unique molecular identifiers. TCRdb itself ran the PCR reads through MiXCR, one entry per CDR3 protein. The sample yields about 420,000 distinct CDR3 sequences, roughly 11% seen once. The specimen was PBMCs from the stem cell graft donor, collected from the stem cell graft. These TCRs come from a human donor who donated a stem cell graft to a child with acute myeloid leukemia.

This clonotype was found a few times. The chain couples TRBV5-1 to TRBJ2-4, with 11 bases lining up with TRBD1. The CDR3 consists of 18 residues. The germline V gene encodes CDR1 SGHRS and CDR2 YFSETQ. The trim removed 4 bases at V and 4 bases at J, leaving 13 bases unmatched. CDR3 coding DNA: TGCGCCAGCAGCCCCACGCCCGGACAGGGGGCGCTTAAAAACATTCAGTACTTC. Translated: CASSPTPGQGALKNIQYF.

This clonotype showed up just once. The chain joins TRBV29-1 to TRBJ2-5, with TRBD2 matching 14 bases. From germline, CDR1 is SQVTM and CDR2 ANQGSEA. The CDR3 is 14 residues long. V lost 5 bases to trimming and J lost 5 bases; unmatched junction nucleotides: 4. The CDR3 protein is CSVQGLAGAETQYF. In DNA form, the CDR3 reads TGCAGCGTTCAGGGACTAGCGGGGGCTGAGACCCAGTACTTC.

This clonotype was recorded at least ten times. The V and J genes are TRBV12-3 or TRBV12-4 and TRBJ2-1; 8 positions match TRBD2. With V trimmed by 3 bases and J by 3 bases, 7 bases remained unmatched. The CDR3 covers 16 residues. The CDR3 DNA is TGTGCCAGCAGTTTCCAAGCGGGAGTGGGCTACAATGAGCAGTTCTTC. It specifies CASSFQAGVGYNEQFF.

This clonotype was observed a few times. The chain joins TRBV20-1 to TRBJ2-1, with 7 bases matching TRBD2. J was trimmed by 4 bases and V by 3 bases; bases with no gene match: 15. The CDR3 extends over 17 amino acids. Germline CDR1 and CDR2: DFQATT and SNEGSKA (reference sequence). In DNA, the CDR3 is TGCAGTGCTAGTAGTGTCGTATCGGCGGGAGTTTACAATGAGCAGTTCTTC. It translates to CSASSVVSAGVYNEQFF.

The rearrangement uses TRBV7-9 and TRBJ2-3; D might be TRBD2 (6 bases). Germline V gene data show CDR1 as SEHNR and CDR2 as FQNEAQ (reference sequence). CDR3 length: 17 amino acids. V lost 4 bases, J lost 2 bases, and 19 bases lay in between. In nucleotides, the CDR3 is TGTGCCAGCAGCTATCGTAAGAGCGGGCCGGACACAGATACGCAGTATTTT. It specifies CASSYRKSGPDTDTQYF.

The rearrangement links TRBV7-3 to TRBJ2-5; 7 bases align to TRBD2. The CDR3 is 14 amino acids. The trim removed 5 bases at V and 7 bases at J, leaving 10 bases unmatched. Germline CDR1 and CDR2: SGHTA and FQGTGA. CDR3 in DNA: TGTGCCAGCAGCCCGTCCCGGGGGGTCGGGACCCAGTACTTC. Its protein is CASSPSRGVGTQYF.

This clonotype showed up many times. The CDR3 DNA reads as TGCGCCAGCAGCCTCCAGACTGAGAACACTGAAGCTTTCTTT. This encodes CASSLQTENTEAFF. This chain joins TRBV5-1 and TRBJ1-1, with no clear D. Germline V gene lookup returns CDR1 SGHRS and CDR2 YFSETQ. This CDR3 spans 14 amino acids. Trimming removed 4 bases at V and 1 base at J, with 11 bases between. Using reference TRBV5-1 and TRBJ1-1 for the parts outside the CDR3, the full variable domain is KAGVTQTPRYLIKTRGQQVTLSCSPISGHRSVSWYQQTPGQGLQFLFEYFSETQRNKGNFPGRFSGRQFSNSRSEMNVSTLELGDSALYLCASSLQTENTEAFFGQGTRLTVV.

V gene TRBV29-1 combines with J gene TRBJ2-7; unclear D gene. V was trimmed by 2 bases and J by 2 bases, leaving 7 bases between them. Per the germline V gene, CDR1 is SQVTM and CDR2 is ANQGSEA. The CDR3 has 12 amino acids. In DNA form, the CDR3 reads TGCAGCGTTGAAAGTTCGCCCTACGAGCAGTACTTC. Protein: CSVESSPYEQYF.

This clonotype appeared a few times. The chain has TRBV20-1 and TRBJ1-5; 9 bases are a match to TRBD1. The V gene end was trimmed by 6 bases and the J gene end by 6 bases; junction bases not matched to a gene: 9. The V gene's germline CDR1 is DFQATT and CDR2 SNEGSKA (reference sequence). The CDR3 contains 14 residues. CDR3 in amino acids: CSAVGQGGSQPQHF. The CDR3 bases are TGCAGTGCCGTGGGACAGGGAGGAAGTCAGCCCCAGCATTTT.

This clonotype was seen repeatedly, ten times or more. The genes are TRBV20-1 and TRBJ2-1, with D possibly matching TRBD1 (5 bases). This CDR3 comprises 14 residues. Per germline, CDR1 DFQATT and CDR2 SNEGSKA (reference sequence). Trimming cost V 7 bases and J 4 bases, with 17 bases left between them. CDR3 bases: TGCAGTGTCCCGCAGGGTTTTAGTTACAATGAGCAGTTCTTC. As protein: CSVPQGFSYNEQFF.

This clonotype showed up just a few times. The V and J genes are TRBV5-4 and TRBJ1-6; D ambiguous. The V and J ends lost 4 bases and 4 bases respectively, with 12 bases between them. The CDR3 totals 15 residues. The germline V gene has CDR1 SGHNT and CDR2 YYREEE (reference sequence). The CDR3 DNA reads as TGTGCCAGCAGCCGGGCCGGCGAGTATAATTCACCCCTCCACTTT. Translating it yields CASSRAGEYNSPLHF.

DNA for the CDR3: TGCGTTGGTGGGGGGGGCACCGGCGGGGAGCAGTTCTTC. This sequence encodes CVGGGGTGGEQFF. The chain has TRBV29-1 and TRBJ2-1, with a weak D call TRBD2 (7 bases). Germline V CDR1 and CDR2: SQVTM, ANQGSEA. The CDR3 loop spans 13 amino acids.

This clonotype was observed a few times. This sequence joins TRBV7-9 and TRBJ2-3; the D gene is possibly TRBD2 (5 bases). CDR3 size: 13 residues. V lost 8 bases and J lost 0, with 9 bases in between. Germline V gene lookup returns CDR1 SEHNR and CDR2 FQNEAQ (reference sequence). The CDR3 sequence: CASQWTSTDTQYF. CDR3 coding DNA: TGTGCCAGCCAGTGGACTAGCACAGATACGCAGTATTTT.

This clonotype was observed a handful of times. The chain combines TRBV29-1 with TRBJ2-5, with D possibly matching TRBD2 (5 bases). Trimming shortened V by 7 bases and J by 2 bases, and 14 bases separated the two germline ends. Germline CDR1 and CDR2: SQVTM and ANQGSEA. The CDR3 contains 13 residues. The CDR3 sequence: CSAPDYRQETQYF. The CDR3 region has the DNA TGCAGCGCCCCAGACTACCGACAAGAGACCCAGTACTTC. Full variable domain (rest looked up from reference TRBV29-1 and TRBJ2-5): SAVISQKPSRDICQRGTSLTIQCQVDSQVTMMFWYRQQPGQSLTLIATANQGSEATYESGFVIDKFPISRPNLTFSTLTVSNMSPEDSSIYLCSAPDYRQETQYFGPGTRLLVL.

This clonotype was counted many times. This chain connects TRBV24-1 to TRBJ2-5, with 11 positions matching TRBD1. The germline V gene has CDR1 KGHDR and CDR2 SFDVKD. There are 15 residues in the CDR3. With V trimmed by 3 bases and J by 4 bases, 3 bases remained unmatched. The CDR3 sequence: CATSDPGQGAETQYF. The CDR3, as DNA: TGTGCCACCAGTGATCCCGGACAGGGGGCAGAGACCCAGTACTTC.

This clonotype has a handful of counts. The J gene is TRBJ2-2, the V gene TRBV12-3 or TRBV12-4; TRBD2 matches at 7 bases. The V gene end was trimmed by 4 bases and the J gene end by 7 bases; junction bases not matched to a gene: 18. This CDR3 is 18 amino acids long. The CDR3 loop is CASSSRPGSGAGFGELFF. For the CDR3, the DNA is TGTGCCAGCAGTTCCCGCCCTGGGAGCGGGGCAGGGTTCGGGGAGCTGTTTTTT.

This clonotype was observed many times. V and J are TRBV20-1 and TRBJ2-1; D gene ambiguous. This CDR3 is 11 amino acids long. V lost 5 bases, J lost 3 bases, and 5 bases lay in between. The germline V gene encodes CDR1 DFQATT and CDR2 SNEGSKA (reference sequence). The CDR3 coding sequence is TGCAGTGCTCCGAGCTACAATGAGCAGTTCTTC. Translation: CSAPSYNEQFF.

This clonotype was seen more than once but under ten times. The chain combines TRBV5-6 with TRBJ2-2; D is unresolved. The CDR3 is 14 amino acids. Germline CDR1 and CDR2: SGHDT and YYEEEE. The V and J ends lost 1 base and 5 bases respectively, with 9 bases between them. Written as DNA, the CDR3 is TGTGCCAGCAGCTTGTGGTCCATAACCGGGGAGCTGTTTTTT. The encoded protein is CASSLWSITGELFF. The variable domain in full, with the rest retrieved from reference TRBV5-6 and TRBJ2-2, is DAGVTQSPTHLIKTRGQQVTLRCSPKSGHDTVSWYQQALGQGPQFIFQYYEEEERQRGNFPDRFSGHQFPNYSSELNVNALLLGDSALYLCASSLWSITGELFFGEGSRLTVL.

This clonotype was picked up many times. The V gene is TRBV5-1, the J gene TRBJ1-5; TRBD1 aligns across 9 bases. Trimming cost V 0 bases and J 5 bases; bases outside gene matches: 3. Germline assignment: CDR1 SGHRS and CDR2 YFSETQ. The CDR3 is 15 amino acids. CDR3 sequence (DNA): TGCGCCAGCAGCTTGGAAGGGGACAGGGATCAGCCCCAGCATTTT. It yields the protein CASSLEGDRDQPQHF.

This clonotype was recorded many times. V gene TRBV5-5 combines with J gene TRBJ1-1; the match to TRBD1 covers 7 bases. The CDR3 is made up of 15 amino acids. J lost 4 bases, V lost 2 bases, and 8 bases had no gene match. CDR1 and CDR2 (germline): SGHKS, YYEKEE (reference sequence). CDR3 in DNA: TGTGCCAGCAGCTTTGAGGGCAGGGGGGCCACTGAAGCTTTCTTT. Translated, it gives CASSFEGRGATEAFF.

The chain has TRBV6-5 and TRBJ1-2; D ambiguous. V shed 0 bases and J shed 7 bases, with 12 bases lying between them. The CDR3 extends over 14 amino acids. Germline V CDR1 and CDR2: MNHEY, SVGAGI. The CDR3 spells CASSYSNGHSGYTF. The CDR3 nucleotides read TGTGCCAGCAGTTACTCGAACGGCCATAGTGGCTACACCTTC.

This clonotype was counted a few times. The chain carries TRBV2 and TRBJ1-5; 7 bases fit TRBD1. With 2 bases clipped from V and 5 bases from J, the junction kept 3 bases outside the gene matches. The CDR3 is made up of 14 amino acids. Germline V CDR1 and CDR2: SNHLY, FYNNEI. The CDR3 DNA reads as TGTGCCAGCAGTGAAAGACAGGGCTATCAGCCCCAGCATTTT. It specifies CASSERQGYQPQHF.

The gene calls are TRBV6-5 and TRBJ1-2; no reliable D call. V was pared by 0 bases and J by 5 bases, with 10 bases between. Per germline, CDR1 MNHEY and CDR2 SVGAGI. The CDR3 covers 14 residues. CDR3 in DNA: TGTGCCAGCAGTTACTCGATGTCAGGTTATGGCTACACCTTC. This encodes CASSYSMSGYGYTF.

The V gene is TRBV6-1, the J gene TRBJ1-4; TRBD1 matches at 8 bases. V was pared by 6 bases and J by 3 bases, with 15 bases of the junction left unmatched. Looked up from germline, CDR1 is MNHNS and CDR2 is SASEGT. CDR3 length: 18 residues. Here the CDR3 reads CASRLQGAVPRANEKLFF. The CDR3 DNA reads as TGTGCCAGCAGACTTCAGGGGGCAGTCCCTCGAGCTAATGAAAAACTGTTTTTT.

In its sample, this clonotype was seen a few times. This rearrangement joins TRBV7-2 to TRBJ2-2; D is possibly TRBD1 (5 bases). Germline lookup yields CDR1 SGHTA and CDR2 FQGNSA. Trimming pared 5 bases from V and 3 bases from J, leaving 13 bases between. This CDR3 has 15 amino acids. Here the CDR3 DNA reads TGTGCCAGCAGCGCCGACAGATATCACACCGGGGAGCTGTTTTTT. Its translation: CASSADRYHTGELFF.

This clonotype has just a few counts. The J gene is TRBJ2-2, the V gene TRBV7-8; 10 nucleotides agree with TRBD1. The CDR3 has 15 amino acids. CDR1 is SGHVS and CDR2 is FQNEAQ in the germline V gene. Trimming at V came to 10 bases and at J to 3 bases, leaving 8 bases not matched to a gene. The DNA for the CDR3 is TGTGCCACAGGTCCCGGGACAGGGGACACCGGGGAGCTGTTTTTT. This translates into CATGPGTGDTGELFF. The whole variable domain, filled in from reference TRBV7-8 and TRBJ2-2, reads GAGVSQSPRYKVAKRGQDVALRCDPISGHVSLFWYQQALGQGPEFLTYFQNEAQLDKSGLPSDRFFAERPEGSVSTLKIQRTQQEDSAVYLCATGPGTGDTGELFFGEGSRLTVL.